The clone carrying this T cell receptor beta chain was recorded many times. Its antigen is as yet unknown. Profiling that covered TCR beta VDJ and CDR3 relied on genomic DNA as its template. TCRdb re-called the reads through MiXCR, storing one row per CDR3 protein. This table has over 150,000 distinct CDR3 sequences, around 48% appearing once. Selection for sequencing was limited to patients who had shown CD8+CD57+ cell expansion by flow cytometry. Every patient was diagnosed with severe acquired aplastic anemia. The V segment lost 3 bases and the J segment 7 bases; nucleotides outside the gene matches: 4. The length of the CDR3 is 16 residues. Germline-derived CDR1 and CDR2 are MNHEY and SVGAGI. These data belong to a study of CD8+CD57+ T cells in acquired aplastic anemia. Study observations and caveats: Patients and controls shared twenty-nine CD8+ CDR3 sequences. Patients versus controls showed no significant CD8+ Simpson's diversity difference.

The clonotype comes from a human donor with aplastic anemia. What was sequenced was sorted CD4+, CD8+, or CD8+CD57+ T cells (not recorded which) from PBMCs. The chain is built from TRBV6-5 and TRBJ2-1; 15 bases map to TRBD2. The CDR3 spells CASSYGGTSGRNEQFF. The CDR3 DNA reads TGTGCCAGCAGTTATGGGGGGACTAGCGGGAGGAATGAGCAGTTCTTC.